The rows below give T cell receptor beta chains drawn from one sample of a study of T-cell reconstitution after alpha-beta-depleted transplantation in children. A single record per CDR3 protein comes from TCRdb applying MiXCR to the PCR reads. The sample lists about 300,000 distinct CDR3 sequences, 10% occurring once. The sequencing here drew on PBMCs, taken before TCRalphabeta/CD19-depleted stem cell transplant. The source of these receptors is a boy in the first two years of life with acute myeloid leukemia, due to receive a stem cell transplant. Both conserved end residues are part of each CDR3. The D gene is left open where the match is weak. Some rows mark clone size as missing; the rest say once, few, many or name a class of expanded clone.

D: -
V: TRBV7-3
size: -
J: TRBJ2-3
CDR3: CASSLFLAPSTDTQYF
DNA: TGTGCCAGCAGCTTATTCCTAGCACCTAGCACAGATACGCAGTATTTT

D: -
V: TRBV7-2
size: many
J: TRBJ2-3
CDR3: CARRRSDTQYF
DNA: TGTGCCAGACGGAGATCAGATACGCAGTATTTT

D: TRBD1
V: TRBV5-1
size: -
J: TRBJ2-7
CDR3: CASSPGDSVSYEQYF
DNA: TGCGCCAGCAGCCCTGGGGACAGCGTTTCCTACGAGCAGTACTTC

D: TRBD2
V: TRBV7-2
size: few
J: TRBJ2-3
CDR3: CASSLRGSGGADTQYF
DNA: TGTGCCAGCAGCTTACGGGGTAGCGGGGGCGCAGATACGCAGTATTTT

D: -
V: TRBV20-1
size: many
J: TRBJ2-1
CDR3: CSAGGVSSYNEQFF
DNA: TGCAGTGCTGGCGGGGTCAGCTCCTACAATGAGCAGTTCTTC

D: -
V: TRBV3-1
size: many
J: TRBJ2-5
CDR3: CASSQTSRETQYF
DNA: TGTGCCAGCAGTCAAACTAGCCGCGAGACCCAGTACTTC

D: -
V: TRBV28
size: few
J: TRBJ2-5
CDR3: CASSILRESQETQYF
DNA: TGTGCCAGCAGTATACTCCGGGAGAGCCAAGAGACCCAGTACTTC

D: TRBD2
V: TRBV5-1
size: many
J: TRBJ2-1
CDR3: CASSLGLAGPSYNEQFF
DNA: TGCGCCAGCAGCTTGGGACTAGCGGGACCTTCCTACAATGAGCAGTTCTTC

D: TRBD2
V: TRBV7-2
size: -
J: TRBJ2-1
CDR3: CASSLARLAGDNEQFF
DNA: TGTGCCAGCAGCTTAGCGCGGCTAGCGGGGGACAATGAGCAGTTCTTC

D: -
V: TRBV20-1
size: many
J: TRBJ1-5
CDR3: CSARIGSGNQPQHF
DNA: TGCAGTGCTAGAATCGGGTCGGGGAATCAGCCCCAGCATTTT

D: TRBD1
V: TRBV29-1
size: many
J: TRBJ1-2
CDR3: CSAGGQGGGYTF
DNA: TGCAGCGCGGGAGGACAGGGAGGTGGCTACACCTTC

D: -
V: TRBV5-1
size: few
J: TRBJ2-2
CDR3: CASSLAAGLNTGELFF
DNA: TGCGCCAGCAGCTTGGCCGCAGGGTTGAACACCGGGGAGCTGTTTTTT

D: -
V: TRBV12-3/TRBV12-4
size: many
J: TRBJ2-7
CDR3: CASTIGGLSSYEQYF
DNA: TGTGCCAGCACCATAGGGGGACTGAGCTCCTACGAGCAGTACTTC

D: TRBD2
V: TRBV20-1
size: few
J: TRBJ2-1
CDR3: CSARGTSEHEQFF
DNA: TGCAGTGCTAGGGGGACTAGCGAGCATGAGCAGTTCTTC

D: -
V: TRBV18
size: many
J: TRBJ2-1
CDR3: CASSPGLSYNEQFF
DNA: TGTGCCAGCTCACCCGGGTTATCCTACAATGAGCAGTTCTTC

D: -
V: TRBV12-3/TRBV12-4
size: many
J: TRBJ1-1
CDR3: CASSPNREITEAFF
DNA: TGTGCCAGCAGTCCCAACAGGGAGATCACTGAAGCTTTCTTT

D: -
V: TRBV7-3
size: many
J: TRBJ2-1
CDR3: CASSLTAGYNEQFF
DNA: TGTGCCAGCAGCTTAACGGCAGGGTACAATGAGCAGTTCTTC

D: -
V: TRBV29-1
size: few
J: TRBJ1-3
CDR3: CSVAGTSWDSGNTIYF
DNA: TGCAGCGTTGCCGGGACATCATGGGACTCTGGAAACACCATATATTTT

D: TRBD1
V: TRBV28
size: -
J: TRBJ1-6
CDR3: CASSTRQGVYSPLHF
DNA: TGTGCCAGCAGTACACGACAGGGAGTATATTCACCCCTCCACTTT

D: TRBD2
V: TRBV28
size: many
J: TRBJ2-3
CDR3: CASTPSSGRGGTDTQYF
DNA: TGTGCCAGCACCCCGTCTAGCGGGAGGGGAGGCACAGATACGCAGTATTTT

D: -
V: TRBV15
size: few
J: TRBJ2-1
CDR3: CATSRRDIYNEQFF
DNA: TGTGCCACCAGCAGACGGGACATATACAATGAGCAGTTCTTC

D: TRBD1
V: TRBV12-3/TRBV12-4
size: many
J: TRBJ2-3
CDR3: CASRLQGVTDTQYF
DNA: TGTGCCAGCAGGTTACAGGGGGTCACAGATACGCAGTATTTT

D: TRBD1
V: TRBV27
size: many
J: TRBJ2-1
CDR3: CASSPQGQAYNEQFF
DNA: TGTGCCAGCAGTCCCCAGGGACAGGCCTACAATGAGCAGTTCTTC

D: -
V: TRBV3-1
size: many
J: TRBJ2-7
CDR3: CASSHSSYEQYF
DNA: TGTGCCAGCAGCCACAGTTCTTACGAGCAGTACTTC

D: -
V: TRBV29-1
size: many
J: TRBJ1-2
CDR3: CSARWGEGYGYTF
DNA: TGCAGCGCCCGATGGGGGGAAGGCTATGGCTACACCTTC

D: TRBD2
V: TRBV4-2
size: many
J: TRBJ2-7
CDR3: CASSQDRTSGGEQYF
DNA: TGTGCCAGCAGCCAAGATCGGACTAGCGGGGGCGAGCAGTACTTC

D: TRBD1
V: TRBV5-1
size: many
J: TRBJ1-3
CDR3: CASSLEGQSFAGNTIYF
DNA: TGCGCCAGCAGCTTGGAGGGACAGAGCTTCGCTGGAAACACCATATATTTT

D: TRBD2
V: TRBV11-1
size: many
J: TRBJ2-3
CDR3: CASSLVPAGGQNTQYF
DNA: TGTGCCAGCAGCTTAGTTCCAGCGGGAGGACAAAATACGCAGTATTTT

D: TRBD1
V: TRBV19
size: -
J: TRBJ2-7
CDR3: CASSTGTTGGYEQYF
DNA: TGTGCCAGTAGTACAGGAACGACAGGGGGGTACGAGCAGTACTTC

D: -
V: TRBV5-1
size: many
J: TRBJ2-7
CDR3: CASSLKQSYEQYF
DNA: TGCGCCAGCAGCTTGAAACAGTCCTACGAGCAGTACTTC

D: -
V: TRBV12-3/TRBV12-4
size: many
J: TRBJ1-1
CDR3: CASSFGLIAEAFF
DNA: TGTGCCAGCAGTTTTGGGTTAATTGCTGAAGCTTTCTTT

D: -
V: TRBV14
size: few
J: TRBJ2-5
CDR3: CASSQDDLEETQYF
DNA: TGTGCCAGCAGCCAAGATGACCTAGAAGAGACCCAGTACTTC

D: TRBD2
V: TRBV12-3/TRBV12-4
size: many
J: TRBJ2-1
CDR3: CASSFLTSGSKKDEQFF
DNA: TGTGCCAGCAGTTTCCTTACTAGCGGGAGTAAAAAGGATGAGCAGTTCTTC

D: -
V: TRBV5-1
size: many
J: TRBJ1-1
CDR3: CASSSRDYTEAFF
DNA: TGCGCCAGCAGCTCTAGGGACTACACTGAAGCTTTCTTT

D: TRBD1
V: TRBV5-1
size: -
J: TRBJ2-1
CDR3: CASSLVWDRGHREQFF
DNA: TGCGCCAGCAGCTTGGTGTGGGACAGGGGGCACAGGGAGCAGTTCTTC

D: TRBD1
V: TRBV5-1
size: many
J: TRBJ2-3
CDR3: CASSPGQGTDTQYF
DNA: TGCGCCAGCAGCCCAGGACAGGGCACAGATACGCAGTATTTT

D: TRBD2
V: TRBV20-1
size: many
J: TRBJ2-1
CDR3: CSARDPPGLGYNEQFF
DNA: TGCAGTGCTAGAGATCCTCCGGGACTAGGGTACAATGAGCAGTTCTTC

D: -
V: TRBV10-3
size: many
J: TRBJ1-5
CDR3: CAISDLQRRQPQHF
DNA: TGTGCCATCAGCGACCTCCAAAGAAGGCAGCCCCAGCATTTT

D: -
V: TRBV24-1
size: many
J: TRBJ2-5
CDR3: CATRAGGPQETQYF
DNA: TGTGCCACCAGGGCAGGTGGCCCCCAAGAGACCCAGTACTTC